The 9 T cell receptor beta chains listed next were all sequenced from one sample in a study of T cell clones after liver transplantation. Profiled with immunoSEQ multiplex PCR; TCRdb holds only in-frame clones, not every one. This table holds 95,000 to 110,000 clones, about 86% found once. The input for sequencing was CD4+ T cells from blood, taken around 44 months after liver transplant. Every receptor here comes from a human patient who received a liver transplant. The graft donor may have given rise to some T cells.

This clone appeared a few times. The rearrangement links TRBV5-1 to TRBJ1-4, with a tentative D call TRBD1 (6 bases). The germline CDR1 and CDR2 sequences are SGHRS and YFSETQ. Trimming left V 4 bases short and J 8 bases short, with 18 bases between. The CDR3 is 15 residues long. CDR3 in amino acids: CASSRGQRVGEKLFF. CDR3 bases: TGCGCCAGCAGCCGTGGACAGCGGGTCGGCGAAAAACTGTTTTTT.

The J gene is TRBJ2-5, the V gene TRBV5-4; D unclear. The germline CDR1 and CDR2 sequences are SGHNT and YYREEE (reference sequence). The V and J ends lost 3 bases and 5 bases respectively, with 17 bases between them. The CDR3 extends over 15 amino acids. CDR3 residues: CASSSKAQQLETQYF. CDR3 bases: TGTGCCAGCAGCTCTAAGGCTCAACAACTCGAGACCCAGTACTTC.

V gene TRBV9 combines with J gene TRBJ1-2; the D is unclear. Germline V gene data show CDR1 as SGDLS and CDR2 as YYNGEE. Trimming removed 1 base from V and 0 bases from J, with 13 bases in between. The CDR3 has 16 amino acids. The CDR3 DNA is TGTGCCAGCAGCGTATATGGTCCAGTTACTAACTATGGCTACACCTTC. Translated: CASSVYGPVTNYGYTF.

A word on this clone: Other DNA sequences of this sample code for an identical CDR3. The rearrangement uses TRBV19 and TRBJ1-2, with D unclear. The CDR3 contains 12 residues. V was clipped by 3 bases and J by 5 bases, with 7 bases between them. Germline V gene lookup returns CDR1 LNHDA and CDR2 SQIVND (reference sequence). The CDR3, as DNA: TGTGCCAGTAGTATCTCCGTTTATGGCTACACCTTC. This gives the protein CASSISVYGYTF.

The V gene is TRBV2, the J gene TRBJ1-1; D is perhaps TRBD1 (6 bases). The CDR3 contains 14 residues. The germline V gene encodes CDR1 SNHLY and CDR2 FYNNEI. Trimming pared 3 bases from V and 3 bases from J, leaving 11 bases between. CDR3 protein: CASSDGRGHTEAFF. The CDR3 DNA follows: TGTGCCAGCAGTGACGGCCGGGGGCACACTGAAGCTTTCTTT.

This clone has just one count. This rearrangement joins TRBV27 to TRBJ2-3, with D perhaps being TRBD1 or TRBD2 (5 bases each). V gave up 5 bases and J gave up 2 bases, with 14 bases separating them. This CDR3 spans 15 amino acids. Germline CDR1 and CDR2: MNHEY and SMNVEV (reference sequence). The CDR3 DNA reads as TGTGCCAGCAGTCCCGGGACGAGAACCACAGATACGCAGTATTTT. Translation gives CASSPGTRTTDTQYF.

The V gene is TRBV18, the J gene TRBJ2-3; 9 bases are a match to TRBD2. CDR1 KGHSH and CDR2 LQKENI come from the germline V gene. V was clipped by 5 bases and J by 5 bases; unmatched bases: 8. The CDR3 is made up of 15 amino acids. CDR3 bases: TGTGCCAGCTCAGTTAGCGGGAGTAGCCAAGATACGCAGTATTTT. Translating gives CASSVSGSSQDTQYF. Full variable domain (remainder filled in from reference TRBV18 and TRBJ2-3): NAGVMQNPRHLVRRRGQEARLRCSPMKGHSHVYWYRQLPEEGLKFMVYLQKENIIDESGMPKERFSAEFPKEGPSILRIQQVVRGDSAAYFCASSVSGSSQDTQYFGPGTRLTVL.

This sequence joins TRBV5-1 and TRBJ2-1, with D perhaps TRBD1 (7 bases). Germline CDR1 reads SGHRS; CDR2 reads YFSETQ. Trimming removed 0 bases from V and 8 bases from J, with 15 bases in between. The CDR3 extends over 15 amino acids. The CDR3 loop reads CASSLVGTRGDEQFF. The CDR3 coding sequence is TGCGCCAGCAGCTTGGTAGGGACCAGGGGGGATGAGCAGTTCTTC.

The chain joins TRBV7-2 to TRBJ1-3; 7 bases align to TRBD1. The CDR3 has 15 amino acids. V dropped 4 bases and J dropped 4; count of bases not matched to a gene: 7. From germline, CDR1 is SGHTA and CDR2 FQGNSA. CDR3 DNA: TGTGCCAGCAGCTCCAACAGGGGTCGAGGAAACACCATATATTTT. This sequence encodes CASSSNRGRGNTIYF.